A selection of T cell receptor beta chains follows, all from one sample in a study of blood T cell repertoires in COVID-19. The repertoire was sequenced with immunoSEQ multiplex PCR; TCRdb's copy has only in-frame clones and lacks some. This table has tens of thousands of clones, 80% to 90% appearing once. Sequences were obtained from peripheral blood. These receptor sequences come from a middle-aged man with active or convalescent COVID-19. CDR3s include the opening cysteine and the closing phenylalanine or tryptophan. The order of the fields is V gene, clone size, J gene, D gene, CDR3 protein, CDR3 DNA. The D gene is left open where the match is weak. Rows may omit the clone size; those that give it use once, few, many or a size class.

>TRBV6-4|once|TRBJ1-5|.
CASSPTNSNQPQHF
TGTGCCAGCAGCCCCACAAATAGCAATCAGCCCCAGCATTTT
>TRBV9|.|TRBJ2-2|.
CASSVTASGELFF
TGTGCCAGCAGCGTGACAGCTTCCGGGGAGCTGTTTTTT
>TRBV6-1|few|TRBJ1-1|.
CASSEVWGGDTEAFF
TGTGCCAGCAGTGAAGTATGGGGGGGAGACACTGAAGCTTTCTTT
>TRBV28|.|TRBJ1-5|.
CASNSFYSNQPQHF
TGTGCCAGTAACAGTTTTTATAGCAATCAGCCCCAGCATTTT
>TRBV9|few|TRBJ1-6|TRBD1
CASSAGTTGGSPLHF
TGTGCCAGCAGCGCGGGGACGACAGGGGGTTCACCCCTCCACTTT
>TRBV5-1|.|TRBJ1-1|.
CASSWGALADEAFF
TGCGCCAGCAGCTGGGGAGCACTAGCCGATGAAGCTTTCTTT
>TRBV2|.|TRBJ1-1|.
CAGALNTEAFF
TGTGCCGGAGCCTTGAACACTGAAGCTTTCTTT
>TRBV5-1|.|TRBJ1-5|.
CASSEGSHSNQPQHF
TGCGCCAGCAGCGAGGGCAGCCATAGCAATCAGCCCCAGCATTTT
>TRBV9|.|TRBJ2-3|.
CASSARGGRTDTQYF
TGTGCCAGCAGCGCAAGGGGGGGGCGCACAGATACGCAGTATTTT
>TRBV12-3/TRBV12-4|.|TRBJ1-2|.
CASSFRAGYGYTF
TGTGCCAGCAGTTTTAGGGCGGGCTATGGCTACACCTTC
>TRBV19|.|TRBJ1-5|TRBD1
CASRTGRSNQPQHF
TGTGCCAGTCGGACAGGGAGGAGCAATCAGCCCCAGCATTTT
>TRBV2|.|TRBJ1-5|.
CASSEDRDNQPQHF
TGTGCCAGCAGTGAGGACAGAGACAATCAGCCCCAGCATTTT
>TRBV3-1/TRBV3-2|many|TRBJ1-5|.
CASSLGAGDQPQHF
TGTGCCAGCAGCCTAGGGGCAGGAGACCAGCCCCAGCATTTT
>TRBV6-6|.|TRBJ2-1|.
CASTFEGAPNEQFF
TGTGCCAGCACCTTCGAGGGCGCCCCCAATGAGCAGTTCTTC
>TRBV19|.|TRBJ1-3|.
CASSGSSSGNTIYF
TGTGCCAGTAGTGGGAGTTCCTCTGGAAACACCATATATTTT
>TRBV1|.|TRBJ1-2|.
CTSSHRDSHNYGYTF
TGCACCAGCAGCCACCGGGACAGTCATAACTATGGCTACACCTTC
>TRBV18|once|TRBJ2-3|.
CASSLARTDTQYF
TGTGCCAGCTCACTAGCCCGCACAGATACGCAGTATTTT
>TRBV27|.|TRBJ2-2|.
CASTWGGEAGELFF
TGTGCCAGCACGTGGGGGGGCGAGGCCGGGGAGCTGTTTTTT